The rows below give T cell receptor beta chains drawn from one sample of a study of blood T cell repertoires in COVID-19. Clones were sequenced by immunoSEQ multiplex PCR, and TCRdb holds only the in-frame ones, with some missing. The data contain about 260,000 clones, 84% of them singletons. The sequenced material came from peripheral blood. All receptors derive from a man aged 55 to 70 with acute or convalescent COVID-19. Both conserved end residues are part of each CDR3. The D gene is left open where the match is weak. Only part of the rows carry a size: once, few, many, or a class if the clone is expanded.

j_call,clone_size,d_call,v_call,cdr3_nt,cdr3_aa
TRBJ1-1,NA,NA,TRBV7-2,TGTGCCAGCAGCCCGGGACAAGGAGGCACTGAAGCTTTCTTT,CASSPGQGGTEAFF
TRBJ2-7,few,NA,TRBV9,TGTGCCAGCAGCGTAGGGCCAGGGGACTACGAGCAGTACTTC,CASSVGPGDYEQYF
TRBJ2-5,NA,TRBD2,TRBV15,TGTGCCACCAGCAGAGGACTAGCGGGGGGGCCGGGGGAGACCCAGTACTTC,CATSRGLAGGPGETQYF
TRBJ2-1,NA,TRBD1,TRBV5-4,TGTGCCAGCAGCGGAACGACAGGGGTAATCTCCTACAATGAGCAGTTCTTC,CASSGTTGVISYNEQFF
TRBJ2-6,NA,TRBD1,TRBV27,TGTGCCAGCAGTTCACAACAGGGGGCGACTGGGGCCAACGTCCTGACTTTC,CASSSQQGATGANVLTF
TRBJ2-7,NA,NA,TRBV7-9,TGTGCCAGCAGCTTGAGTGTCTCCTACGAGCAGTACTTC,CASSLSVSYEQYF
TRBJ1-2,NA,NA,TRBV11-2,TGTGCCAGCAGCTTAGGCTCGGGTCTCGCGGTTGGCTACACCTTC,CASSLGSGLAVGYTF
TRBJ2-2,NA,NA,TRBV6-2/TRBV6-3,TGTGCCAGCAGTTACTCTTCCGTGCGAGGGAGCGGAGACACCGGGGAGCTGTTTTTT,CASSYSSVRGSGDTGELFF
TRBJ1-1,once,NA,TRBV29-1,TGCAGCGGCGTTCAGGTGAACACTGAAGCTTTCTTT,CSGVQVNTEAFF
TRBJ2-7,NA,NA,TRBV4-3,TGCGCCAGCAGCCAAATGACCGCAGGAGGCAGCTCAACCTACGAGCAGTACTTC,CASSQMTAGGSSTYEQYF
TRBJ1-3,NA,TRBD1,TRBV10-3,TGTGCCATCAGCCACGACAGGGGAAGCTCTGGAAACACCATATATTTT,CAISHDRGSSGNTIYF
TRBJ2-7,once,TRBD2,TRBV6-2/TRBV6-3,TGTGCCAGCAGTAAAACCGGGACTAGCGGATCCTACGAGCAGTACTTC,CASSKTGTSGSYEQYF
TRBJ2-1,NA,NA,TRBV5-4,TGTGCCAGCAGCTTGTCACAGGGAGTCGGCAATGAGCAGTTCTTC,CASSLSQGVGNEQFF
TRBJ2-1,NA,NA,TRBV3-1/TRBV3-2,TGTGCCAGCAGCCAAGATTTAGGGGACTATGAGCAGTTCTTC,CASSQDLGDYEQFF
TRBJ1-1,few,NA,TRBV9,TGTGCCAGCAGCACCGGACAGCCGAACACTGAAGCTTTCTTT,CASSTGQPNTEAFF
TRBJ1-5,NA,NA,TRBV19,TGTGCCAGTACCCCCTTGGCGGGTCTCAATCAGCCCCAGCATTTT,CASTPLAGLNQPQHF
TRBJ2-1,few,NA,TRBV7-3,TGTGCCAGCAGCCCTAGGGGGGGACTGAGCTCCTACAATGAGCAGTTCTTC,CASSPRGGLSSYNEQFF
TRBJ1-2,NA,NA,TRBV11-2,TGTGCCAGCAGCCCTTACCCCAGGGGAATTGGAGGCTACACCTTC,CASSPYPRGIGGYTF
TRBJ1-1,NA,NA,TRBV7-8,TGTGCCAGCAGCTCTAAAAGGGGGTGGCACGACACTGAAGCTTTCTTT,CASSSKRGWHDTEAFF
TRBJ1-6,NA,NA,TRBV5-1,TGCGCCAGCAGCTTTACCGGGAGCAATAATTCACCCCTCCACTTT,CASSFTGSNNSPLHF
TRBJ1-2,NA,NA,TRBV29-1,TGCAGCGTTGACCGGGGGGCCGCGCGTGGGACTCGCTATGGCTACACCTTC,CSVDRGAARGTRYGYTF
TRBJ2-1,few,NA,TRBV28,TGTGCCACCCGCCCCCGGCGGGGCGATCCATATGAGCAGTTCTTC,CATRPRRGDPYEQFF
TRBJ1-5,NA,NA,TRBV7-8,TGTGCCAGCAGCTGGGGGGGGGAGCGGGAGCCCCAGCATTTT,CASSWGGEREPQHF
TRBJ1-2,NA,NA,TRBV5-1,TGCGCCAGCAGCTTTATCCGGAGGGGATGGAGTGGCTACACCTTC,CASSFIRRGWSGYTF
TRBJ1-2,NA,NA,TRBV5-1,TGCGCCAGCAGCTTGGCCTCGACAAACTATGGCTACACCTTC,CASSLASTNYGYTF
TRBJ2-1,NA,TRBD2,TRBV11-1,TGTGCCAGCAGCCTCGGGACTAGCGGTTATTACAATGAGCAGTTCTTC,CASSLGTSGYYNEQFF
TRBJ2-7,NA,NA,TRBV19,TGTGCCAGTAGGAACAGGGCCGTGGGGGAGCAGTACTTC,CASRNRAVGEQYF
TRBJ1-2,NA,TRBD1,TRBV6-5,TGTGCCAGCAGTTACTCTACAGGGGGCTATGGCTACACCTTC,CASSYSTGGYGYTF
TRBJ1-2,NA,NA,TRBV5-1,TGCGCCAGCAGCTTGGGCACAGGCTTTAACTATGGCTACACCTTC,CASSLGTGFNYGYTF
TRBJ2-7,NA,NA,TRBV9,TGTGCCAGCAGCACGACTAGTGTTGGCTCCTACGAGCAGTACTTC,CASSTTSVGSYEQYF
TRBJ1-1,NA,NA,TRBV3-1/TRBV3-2,TGTGCCAGCAGCCGTCACACAGGGAGGGAAACTGAAGCTTTCTTT,CASSRHTGRETEAFF
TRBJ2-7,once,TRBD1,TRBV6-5,TGTGCCAGCAGTTACGGTGGACAGGGAGCTGTCGAGCAGTACTTC,CASSYGGQGAVEQYF
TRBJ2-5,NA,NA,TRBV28,TGTGCCAGCAGCCCTTCAGGTTTACAAGAGACCCAGTACTTC,CASSPSGLQETQYF
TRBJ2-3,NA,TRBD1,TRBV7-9,TGTGCCAGCAGCTTCCTTGGGACAGGGGTAAACGCAGATACGCAGTATTTT,CASSFLGTGVNADTQYF
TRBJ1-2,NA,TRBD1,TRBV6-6,TGTGCCAGCAGTGATGAGGACAGGGGGGCGGGTGGCTACACCTTC,CASSDEDRGAGGYTF
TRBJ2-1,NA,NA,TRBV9,TGTGCCAGCAGCGTGGACGGGAACTCCTACAATGAGCAGTTCTTC,CASSVDGNSYNEQFF
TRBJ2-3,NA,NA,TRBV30,TGTGCCTGGGCGAGGGAGGGGGGAGTTAGGGATACGCAGTATTTT,CAWAREGGVRDTQYF
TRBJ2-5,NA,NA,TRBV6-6,TGTGCCAGCAGGGTGGTGGGGGCGTGGGGGACCCAGTACTTC,CASRVVGAWGTQYF
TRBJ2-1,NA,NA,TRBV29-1,TGCAGCGTTGGCCAGGGCCTGGGAGGCGAGCAGTTCTTC,CSVGQGLGGEQFF
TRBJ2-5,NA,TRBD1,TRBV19,TGTGCCAGTAGGGGACAGGGATTCGAGACCCAGTACTTC,CASRGQGFETQYF
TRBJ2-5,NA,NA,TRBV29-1,TGCAGCGTTGCGTTAGAGACCCAGTACTTC,CSVALETQYF
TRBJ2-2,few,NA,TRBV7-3,TGTGCCAGCAGCAAGACAGCCAACACCGGGGAGCTGTTTTTT,CASSKTANTGELFF
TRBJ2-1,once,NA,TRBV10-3,TGTGCCATCAGTGTCCGAACCGGGAGAGGGTCCTACAATGAGCAGTTCTTC,CAISVRTGRGSYNEQFF
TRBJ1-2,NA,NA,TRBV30,TGTGCCTGGACCAGGCCTCTTTGGTATGGCTACACCTTC,CAWTRPLWYGYTF
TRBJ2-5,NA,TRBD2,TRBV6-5,TGTGCCATCGGGAGGGAGACCCAGTACTTC,CAIGRETQYF
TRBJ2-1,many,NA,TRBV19,TGTGCCAGTAGCCCAACCACGAGTCTCCTCCACAATGAGCAGTTCTTC,CASSPTTSLLHNEQFF
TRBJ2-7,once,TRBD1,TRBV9,TGTGCCAGCAGCGCGGCCGGGACAGGGATCTACGAGCAGTACTTC,CASSAAGTGIYEQYF